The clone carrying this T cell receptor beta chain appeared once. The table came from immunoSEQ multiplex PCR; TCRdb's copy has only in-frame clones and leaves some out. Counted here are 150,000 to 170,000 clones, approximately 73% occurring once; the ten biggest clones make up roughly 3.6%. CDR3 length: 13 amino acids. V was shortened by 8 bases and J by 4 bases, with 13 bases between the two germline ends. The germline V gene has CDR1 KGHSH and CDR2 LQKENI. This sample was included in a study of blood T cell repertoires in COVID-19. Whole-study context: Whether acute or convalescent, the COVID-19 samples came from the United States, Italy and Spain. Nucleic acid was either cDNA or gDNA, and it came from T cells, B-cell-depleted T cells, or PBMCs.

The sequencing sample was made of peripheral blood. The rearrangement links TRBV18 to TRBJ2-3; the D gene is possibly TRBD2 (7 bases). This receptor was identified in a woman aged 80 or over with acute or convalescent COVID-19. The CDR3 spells CASNRGGSDTQYF. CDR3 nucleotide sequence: TGTGCCAGCAATAGGGGGGGCTCAGATACGCAGTATTTT.